The T cell receptor (beta chain) described here comes from a study of T-cell memory formation after mild COVID-19. Study results and limitations: From day 15 to 85, contracting clones were balanced between CD4 and CD8, whereas later expanders leaned toward CD4+.

V was trimmed by 3 bases and J by 1 base, leaving 13 bases between them. The CDR3 loop spans 15 amino acids. MiXCR, applied by TCRdb to the 5' RACE reads, yields one record per CDR3 protein. The table records about 90,000 distinct CDR3 sequences, about 15% of them present only once. With regard to this clonotype: What it binds is unknown.

This receptor was identified in a man between 18 and 35 years old who had mild COVID-19 (a few samples of this study predate the infection). Cell type and time point are not known. Specimen: PBMCs or a T cell subset sorted from them (not recorded which). The rearrangement links TRBV12-3 or TRBV12-4 to TRBJ2-7; D might be TRBD1 or TRBD2, each matching 5 bases. CDR3 bases: TGTGCCAGCAGTTTGGGGGATGAGGGGTCCTACGAGCAGTACTTC. Protein product: CASSLGDEGSYEQYF.